These 25 T cell receptor beta chains share one sample of origin, sequenced in a study of T-cell reconstitution after alpha-beta-depleted transplantation in children. This sample's TCRbeta library carried unique molecular identifier barcodes. Each CDR3 protein is one row after TCRdb ran MiXCR on the PCR reads. Of some 490,000 distinct CDR3 sequences in the sample, roughly an eighth are singletons; the top ten hold roughly 5.4%. This material consisted of PBMCs from the stem cell graft donor, taken from the stem cell graft. Receptor source: a human donor who donated a stem cell graft to a child with combined immunodeficiency.

The rearrangement links TRBV21-1 to TRBJ2-7; the D call TRBD1 from the table was never checked on the DNA. TRBV21-1 has pseudogene status. This CDR3 contains 18 residues. The CDR3 nucleotides read TGTGCCAGCAGCAAAGGGACACCGGGACAGAAGAACTCCTACGAGCAGTACTTC. Amino acid sequence: CASSKGTPGQKNSYEQYF.

In its sample, this clonotype was seen many times. The chain has TRBV20-1 and TRBJ2-5; TRBD2 is a possible D gene (5 bases). Germline CDR1 and CDR2: DFQATT and SNEGSKA (reference sequence). This CDR3 spans 13 amino acids. The V gene lost 2 bases and the J gene lost 2 bases, with 9 bases spanning the gap. The CDR3 reads CSARHGMQETQYF. The CDR3 DNA sequence: TGCAGTGCTAGACACGGGATGCAAGAGACCCAGTACTTC.

This clonotype appeared a few times. The chain is built from TRBV14 and TRBJ2-1; D gene ambiguous. Deletions cut 2 bases from V and 4 bases from J, with 9 bases between. Germline V gene sequence: CDR1 SGHDN, CDR2 FVKESK. The CDR3 totals 14 residues. In nucleotides, the CDR3 is TGTGCCAGCAGCCAACTACAGTGGTACAATGAGCAGTTCTTC. It yields the protein CASSQLQWYNEQFF. Supplemented by reference TRBV14 and TRBJ2-1, the full variable domain reads EAGVTQFPSHSVIEKGQTVTLRCDPISGHDNLYWYRRVMGKEIKFLLHFVKESKQDESGMPNNRFLAERTGGTYSTLKVQPAELEDSGVYFCASSQLQWYNEQFFGPGTRLTVL.

This clonotype came up many times. The chain couples TRBV29-1 to TRBJ2-6; no definite D call. V was trimmed by 7 bases and J by 3 bases, leaving 10 bases between them. There are 13 residues in the CDR3. Germline-derived CDR1 and CDR2 are SQVTM and ANQGSEA. In DNA form, the CDR3 reads TGCAGCGCCAACGGGCTTGGGGCCAACGTCCTGACTTTC. Protein product: CSANGLGANVLTF.

This clonotype was counted many times. The chain employs TRBV20-1 and TRBJ2-3; D is unresolved. This CDR3 contains 11 residues. Trimming took 6 bases from V and 3 from J, leaving 7 bases between them. Looked up from germline, CDR1 is DFQATT and CDR2 is SNEGSKA (reference sequence). The CDR3 sequence: CSAESTDTQYF. The CDR3 DNA reads TGCAGTGCGGAGAGTACAGATACGCAGTATTTT.

This clonotype occurred many times. The J gene is TRBJ1-6, the V gene TRBV7-2; maybe TRBD1 (6 bases). Germline values: CDR1 SGHTA, CDR2 FQGNSA. The CDR3 is made up of 13 amino acids. Trimming took 1 base from V and 13 from J, leaving 11 bases between them. CDR3 region: CASSLEEGGPLHF. In nucleotides, the CDR3 is TGTGCCAGCAGCTTAGAAGAGGGGGGGCCCCTCCACTTT.

This chain connects TRBV4-2 to TRBJ2-5; 7 nucleotides align to TRBD2. This CDR3 comprises 15 residues. V lost 2 bases and J lost 2; bases outside the gene matches: 5. CDR1 and CDR2 (germline): LGHNA, YNFKEQ. CDR3 sequence reads: CASSQLRGDQETQYF. In DNA, the CDR3 is TGTGCCAGCAGCCAACTCCGGGGGGATCAAGAGACCCAGTACTTC.

This clonotype showed up just a few times. This chain uses TRBV6-1 with TRBJ1-6, with a weak D call TRBD1 (5 bases). Germline V gene sequence: CDR1 MNHNS, CDR2 SASEGT. CDR3 length: 13 residues. Deletions cut 8 bases from V and 7 bases from J, with 12 bases between. CDR3 nucleotide sequence: TGTGCCAGCGTCGACAGCCGGAATTCACCCCTCCACTTT. Translated: CASVDSRNSPLHF.

This clonotype was found a few times. V and J are TRBV3-1 and TRBJ2-1; D unclear. The CDR3 runs 12 residues. Trimming removed 1 base from V and 12 bases from J, with 10 bases in between. Germline V gives CDR1 LGHDT, CDR2 YNNKEL (reference sequence). The DNA of the CDR3 is TGTGCCAGCAGCCAAGGATTTTTGGGGCAGTTCTTC. Translation: CASSQGFLGQFF.

This clonotype was found many times. This chain connects TRBV4-3 to TRBJ1-5, with D unclear. V was trimmed by 0 bases and J by 6 bases, leaving 15 bases between them. CDR1 and CDR2 (germline): LGHNA, YSLEER. The CDR3 spans 16 residues. The CDR3: CASSQDLGGVLQPQHF. The CDR3 DNA sequence: TGCGCCAGCAGCCAAGATTTGGGCGGTGTACTTCAGCCCCAGCATTTT.

Many counts were recorded for this clonotype. V usage is TRBV25-1 and J usage is TRBJ2-3; perhaps TRBD1 as D (6 bases). Per germline, CDR1 MGHDK and CDR2 SYGVNS. V dropped 1 base and J dropped 0 bases, with 11 bases sitting between them. CDR3 size: 16 residues. CDR3 DNA: TGTGCCAGCAGTGAATTCGGACAGACGAGCACAGATACGCAGTATTTT. As protein: CASSEFGQTSTDTQYF.

At least ten counts were recorded for this clonotype. This rearrangement joins TRBV10-3 to TRBJ2-7; TRBD2 aligns across 7 bases. The CDR3 runs to 13 residues. The trim removed 3 bases at V and 4 bases at J, leaving 3 bases unmatched. The V gene's germline CDR1 is ENHRY and CDR2 SYGVKD. CDR3 loop: CAISDQGGYEQYF. The CDR3 DNA reads as TGTGCCATCAGTGATCAGGGAGGGTACGAGCAGTACTTC.

The sample holds a few counts of this clonotype. The J gene is TRBJ2-3, the V gene TRBV5-1; a weak D match, TRBD2 (6 bases). The V end lost 1 base, the J end lost 4 bases, and 13 bases lay between the germline ends. CDR3 length: 15 residues. Germline V lookup: CDR1 SGHRS, CDR2 YFSETQ. The DNA of the CDR3 is TGCGCCAGCAGCTTGAAGCCAGGGAGGCCAGATACGCAGTATTTT. Protein product: CASSLKPGRPDTQYF.

The CDR3 DNA is TGCGCCAGCAGCTTGGATGGAGGGTGGAGCACCGGGGAGCTGTTTTTT. Amino acids: CASSLDGGWSTGELFF. The chain employs TRBV5-1 and TRBJ2-2, with D perhaps TRBD2 (6 bases). CDR1 SGHRS and CDR2 YFSETQ come from the germline V gene. V lost 0 bases and J lost 4, with 13 bases in between. The CDR3 totals 16 residues.

This chain joins TRBV4-3 and TRBJ1-2; D is ambiguous. CDR1 is LGHNA, CDR2 YSLEER, per germline. Trimming shortened V by 0 bases and J by 7 bases, and 12 bases separated the two germline ends. This CDR3 is 14 amino acids long. The CDR3 DNA sequence: TGCGCCAGCAGCCAAGAATGGTACCTTACTGGCTACACCTTC. This codes for CASSQEWYLTGYTF.

The chain employs TRBV24-1 and TRBJ2-1; possible D gene TRBD1, 5 bases. Germline-derived CDR1 and CDR2 are KGHDR and SFDVKD. V lost 3 bases and J 1 base, leaving 12 bases between the germline ends. There are 16 residues in the CDR3. Here the CDR3 DNA reads TGTGCCACCAGTGATCTCCAGGGTAGTTCCTACAATGAGCAGTTCTTC. It codes for CATSDLQGSSYNEQFF.

This clonotype has just a few counts. The CDR3 nucleotides are TGTGCCAGCAGCTTAGGGTCCGAAAAACTGTTTTTT. Protein: CASSLGSEKLFF. This sequence joins TRBV7-6 and TRBJ1-4; no firm D call. CDR3 length equals 12 residues. Looked up from germline, CDR1 is SGHVS and CDR2 is FNYEAQ. The V end lost 1 base, the J end lost 8 bases, and 5 bases lay between the germline ends.

The V gene is TRBV6-2 or TRBV6-3, the J gene TRBJ2-7, with D perhaps TRBD2 (7 bases). Germline CDR1 MNHEY, CDR2 SVGEGT. This CDR3 region has 15 residues. V dropped 6 bases and J dropped 5 bases, with 20 bases sitting between them. CDR3 region: CASSFGAGATHEQYF. In nucleotides, the CDR3 is TGTGCCAGCAGCTTCGGGGCGGGGGCAACCCACGAGCAGTACTTC.

This clonotype has only a few counts. The chain is built from TRBV18 and TRBJ2-1; D is unclear. The germline V gene has CDR1 KGHSH and CDR2 LQKENI. The V end was cut by 6 bases, the J end by 5 bases, with 14 bases between. The CDR3 totals 14 residues. In DNA form, the CDR3 reads TGTGCCAGCTCCCCTATGACGGAAGACAATGAGCAGTTCTTC. The encoded protein is CASSPMTEDNEQFF.

This clonotype has more than one count but fewer than ten. The chain recombines TRBV5-5 with TRBJ2-1; D is ambiguous. The CDR3 sequence is 16 residues long. The germline V gene encodes CDR1 SGHKS and CDR2 YYEKEE (reference sequence). The ends were cut back, 2 bases at V and 0 bases at J, with 12 bases in the middle. The DNA of the CDR3 is TGTGCCAGCAGCTTCCGACCGCCGAGCTCCTACAATGAGCAGTTCTTC. Protein product: CASSFRPPSSYNEQFF.

CDR3 DNA: TGCAGCGTTACTGGTACGGTAAGCGGCGAGCAGTACTTC. Its protein product is CSVTGTVSGEQYF. V gene TRBV29-1 combines with J gene TRBJ2-7; the D gene is possibly TRBD2 (5 bases). Germline V gene data show CDR1 as SQVTM and CDR2 as ANQGSEA. The CDR3 length is 13 residues. Trimming pared 5 bases from V and 6 bases from J, leaving 17 bases between.

This clonotype was picked up many times. The gene calls are TRBV7-6 and TRBJ1-5; the match to TRBD1 covers 7 bases. The CDR3 length is 13 residues. The germline V gene encodes CDR1 SGHVS and CDR2 FNYEAQ. With 10 bases clipped from V and 7 bases from J, the junction kept 10 bases outside the gene matches. The CDR3 DNA reads as TGTGCCACCGCCAAGGGGGCAGACCAGCCCCAGCATTTT. Its translation is CATAKGADQPQHF.

The J gene is TRBJ1-1, the V gene TRBV27; D possibly corresponds to TRBD1 (5 bases). CDR3 length: 13 amino acids. Trimming pared 3 bases from V and 10 bases from J, leaving 15 bases between. Germline V CDR1 and CDR2: MNHEY, SMNVEV (reference sequence). The CDR3 bases are TGTGCCAGCAGTTTTGGGGCCCGCTCGGCAGCTTTCTTT. Residues: CASSFGARSAAFF.

This clonotype was seen a handful of times. The chain is built from TRBV4-3 and TRBJ2-2; no clear D. This CDR3 has 17 residues. Trimming removed 1 base from V and 1 base from J, with 13 bases in between. CDR1 is LGHNA, CDR2 YSLEER, per germline. CDR3: CASSQGGPTRNTGELFF. CDR3 bases: TGCGCCAGCAGCCAAGGCGGACCGACCAGGAACACCGGGGAGCTGTTTTTT.

This clonotype was found many times. The chain couples TRBV20-1 to TRBJ1-2; no definite D call. CDR3 length: 13 residues. The germline V gene has CDR1 DFQATT and CDR2 SNEGSKA (reference sequence). The V end was cut by 3 bases, the J end by 4 bases, with 12 bases between. CDR3 residues: CSASPQVVYGYTF. CDR3 bases: TGCAGTGCTAGTCCCCAGGTGGTCTATGGCTACACCTTC.